This entry features one TCR beta chain sequence. Its antigen is unknown. This sample is drawn from a study of T cells in localized non-small cell lung cancer. The assay was immunoSEQ multiplex PCR, and TCRdb's table has in-frame clones only and misses some. The sample consists of under 35,000 clones, approximately 90% of them appearing once. The CDR3 is 14 residues long. V was shortened by 2 bases and J by 1 base, with 6 bases between the two germline ends. The V gene's germline CDR1 is SGHVS and CDR2 FQNEAQ. Study conclusions and caveats: Tumor samples were not multi-region, leaving intratumor heterogeneity unexcluded. Appearing in adjacent lung were a median around 60 of the top 100 tumor clones. Measurement of T cell clonality placed uninvolved adjacent lung highest, above the level in tumor. Prolonged overall survival went with higher T cell density in the blood.

This chain joins TRBV7-8 and TRBJ1-5; D gene uncertain. The TCR sequence derives from an older female donor with stage II lung adenocarcinoma. Sample: peripheral blood mononuclear cells, taken before any cancer treatment. This CDR3 is CASSLIRSNQPQHF. The CDR3 DNA sequence: TGTGCCAGCAGCTTAATAAGGAGCAATCAGCCCCAGCATTTT.